This TCR beta chain was captured in a study of beta chain features in type 1 diabetes. For the study at large: The examined sorted cells totaled roughly 110,000,000 across samples.

Since all of the isolated RNA was reverse transcribed, expressed TCRB transcripts were what got sequenced. Profiled with immunoSEQ multiplex PCR; TCRdb holds only in-frame clones, not every one. The profile shows hundreds of thousands of clones, 6.5% to 10% of them singletons. Germline lookup yields CDR1 LNHDA and CDR2 SQIVND (reference sequence). The V and J ends lost 5 bases and 7 bases respectively, with 15 bases between them. CDR3 length: 14 residues. This sequence joins TRBV19 and TRBJ2-1; D gene ambiguous. This receptor was taken from a woman between 18 and 30 years old in good health. The sample comprised central memory CD4+ T cells from blood. The CDR3: CASSSLGFTNEQFF. The DNA of the CDR3 is TGTGCCAGTAGTTCGCTCGGGTTCACGAATGAGCAGTTCTTC. Combining the CDR3 with reference TRBV19 and TRBJ2-1 gives the whole variable domain DGGITQSPKYLFRKEGQNVTLSCEQNLNHDAMYWYRQDPGQGLRLIYYSQIVNDFQKGDIAEGYSVSREKKESFPLTVTSAQKNPTAFYLCASSSLGFTNEQFFGPGTRLTVL.